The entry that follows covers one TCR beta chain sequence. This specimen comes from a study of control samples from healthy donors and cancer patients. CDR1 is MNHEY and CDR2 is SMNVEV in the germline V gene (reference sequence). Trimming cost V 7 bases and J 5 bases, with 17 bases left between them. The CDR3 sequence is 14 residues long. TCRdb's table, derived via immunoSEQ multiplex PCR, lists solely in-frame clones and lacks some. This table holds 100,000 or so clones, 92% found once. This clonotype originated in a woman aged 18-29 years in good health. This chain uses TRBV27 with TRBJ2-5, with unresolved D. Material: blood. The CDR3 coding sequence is TGTGCCAGCACTTCGCATCCCCTGGGGGAGACCCAGTACTTC. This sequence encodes CASTSHPLGETQYF.